Listed below are T cell receptor beta chains from one sample, sequenced in a study of cytotoxic CD8 clonotypes in ibrutinib-treated CLL. Assay used: immunoSEQ multiplex PCR; TCRdb lists only in-frame clones, some missing. The repertoire holds more than 110,000 clones, with less than 95% as singletons. Sequenced here: PBMCs, sampled after 12 months of ibrutinib treatment. The origin of the receptors is a human donor with chronic lymphocytic leukemia. Each CDR3 is given with its conserved first and last residue. The D gene is left open where the match is weak. For some rows the clone size is stated as once, few or many, or as a class when expanded; others skip it.

size: .; J: TRBJ1-2; V: TRBV7-9; D: .; DNA: TGTGCCAGCAGCTTAGTTGACAGGAACGTGTTCGGCTACACCTTC; CDR3: CASSLVDRNVFGYTF
size: .; J: TRBJ1-4; V: TRBV27; D: .; DNA: TGTGCCAGCAGCCCTAAAACAACTAATGAAAAACTGTTTTTT; CDR3: CASSPKTTNEKLFF
size: .; J: TRBJ2-3; V: TRBV7-9; D: .; DNA: TGTGCCAGCAGCTTTACAGGCCACGCTGGAGATACGCAGTATTTT; CDR3: CASSFTGHAGDTQYF
size: .; J: TRBJ2-7; V: TRBV19; D: TRBD2; DNA: TGTGCCACCACTAGCGGGAACACCTACGAGCAGTACTTC; CDR3: CATTSGNTYEQYF
size: .; J: TRBJ1-1; V: TRBV28; D: .; DNA: TGTGCCAGCAGTTTAGGTATAGGGACGGAAGCTTTCTTT; CDR3: CASSLGIGTEAFF
size: .; J: TRBJ2-5; V: TRBV27; D: .; DNA: TGTGCCAGCAGTTTTTCACACCAGTACCAAGAGACCCAGTACTTC; CDR3: CASSFSHQYQETQYF
size: .; J: TRBJ2-2; V: TRBV27; D: TRBD2; DNA: TGTGCCAGCAGTCCGCTTGAGGTAGCGGGAGCCTTGAACACCGGGGAGCTGTTTTTT; CDR3: CASSPLEVAGALNTGELFF
size: .; J: TRBJ2-3; V: TRBV29-1; D: TRBD2; DNA: TGCAGCGTTGTCGCGGGAGAGGACACAGATACGCAGTATTTT; CDR3: CSVVAGEDTDTQYF
size: .; J: TRBJ1-2; V: TRBV28; D: TRBD1; DNA: TGTGCGGGACAGGGATATGGCTACACCTTC; CDR3: CAGQGYGYTF
size: .; J: TRBJ2-2; V: TRBV5-4; D: .; DNA: TGTGCCAGCGGACCGACAGCCACCGGGGAGCTGTTTTTT; CDR3: CASGPTATGELFF
size: .; J: TRBJ1-1; V: TRBV19; D: .; DNA: TGTGCCAGTGTACAGGACGGTATGAACACTGAAGCTTTCTTT; CDR3: CASVQDGMNTEAFF
size: .; J: TRBJ2-7; V: TRBV30; D: .; DNA: TGTGCCTGGAGTGTGGGCGAGCAGTACTTC; CDR3: CAWSVGEQYF
size: .; J: TRBJ2-5; V: TRBV7-8; D: TRBD1; DNA: TGTGCCAGCAGCACAGGGACAGGGGTTGCAGAGACCCAGTACTTC; CDR3: CASSTGTGVAETQYF
size: .; J: TRBJ2-3; V: TRBV7-2; D: .; DNA: TGTGCCAGCAGCTTAAACAAGTATACGCAGTATTTT; CDR3: CASSLNKYTQYF
size: once; J: TRBJ2-1; V: TRBV6-4; D: TRBD2; DNA: TGTGCCAGCAGTGACCTACTAGCGGGGGAGCAGTTCTTC; CDR3: CASSDLLAGEQFF
size: .; J: TRBJ2-2; V: TRBV5-1; D: TRBD1; DNA: TGCGCCAGTAGGGACAGTATGAACACCGGGGAGCTGTTTTTT; CDR3: CASRDSMNTGELFF
size: once; J: TRBJ2-7; V: TRBV4-1; D: TRBD2; DNA: TGCGCCAGCAGCCAAGAAGGCGGGAGTGGCTACGAGCAGTACTTC; CDR3: CASSQEGGSGYEQYF
size: .; J: TRBJ2-1; V: TRBV28; D: .; DNA: TGTGCCAGCACCTGGGGGGAGTGGTACAATGAGCAGTTCTTC; CDR3: CASTWGEWYNEQFF
size: once; J: TRBJ1-2; V: TRBV28; D: TRBD1; DNA: TGTGCCAGCAGGAAAAGACAGGGGACTTCCTATGGCTACACCTTC; CDR3: CASRKRQGTSYGYTF
size: .; J: TRBJ2-3; V: TRBV7-3; D: TRBD2; DNA: TGTGCCAGCAGCGGTATTAGCGGGAGCCCTCCAGATACGCAGTATTTT; CDR3: CASSGISGSPPDTQYF
size: .; J: TRBJ1-2; V: TRBV19; D: .; DNA: TGTGCCAGTAGTACGGGAACTAATCTCCTAGCCTATGGCTACACCTTC; CDR3: CASSTGTNLLAYGYTF
size: .; J: TRBJ2-2; V: TRBV29-1; D: .; DNA: TGCAGCGTTGATGGCGGAAACACCGGGGAGCTGTTTTTT; CDR3: CSVDGGNTGELFF
size: .; J: TRBJ2-7; V: TRBV7-9; D: .; DNA: TGTGCCAGCAGCTTAGCGTCCGGGACAAGTAATTACGAGCAGTACTTC; CDR3: CASSLASGTSNYEQYF
size: .; J: TRBJ2-7; V: TRBV27; D: .; DNA: TGTGCCAGCAGTTTATATTCCCCCCGTGATAGCGGATCCTACGAGCAGTACTTC; CDR3: CASSLYSPRDSGSYEQYF
size: .; J: TRBJ2-3; V: TRBV5-1; D: TRBD2; DNA: TGCGCCAGCAGTATCAGCGGGAGGAAAACAGATACGCAGTATTTT; CDR3: CASSISGRKTDTQYF
size: .; J: TRBJ2-3; V: TRBV2; D: .; DNA: TGTGCCAGCAGTGCCGCTTTTGGGGCCGGCACAGATACGCAGTATTTT; CDR3: CASSAAFGAGTDTQYF
size: .; J: TRBJ1-2; V: TRBV6-5; D: .; DNA: TGTGCCAGCAGTTTTCTTGGGGGCTACACCTTC; CDR3: CASSFLGGYTF
size: .; J: TRBJ2-2; V: TRBV5-4; D: TRBD1; DNA: TGTGCCAGCAGCTTGGGCAGGGGGTACACCGGGGAGCTGTTTTTT; CDR3: CASSLGRGYTGELFF
size: .; J: TRBJ2-7; V: TRBV5-6; D: TRBD2; DNA: TGTGCCAGCAGCTCGCGGACTAGCGGGATTTACGAGCAGTACTTC; CDR3: CASSSRTSGIYEQYF
size: many; J: TRBJ1-2; V: TRBV28; D: TRBD1; DNA: TGTGCCAGCAGAATTGGACAGGGGGCTAGCGGCTACACCTTC; CDR3: CASRIGQGASGYTF
size: .; J: TRBJ1-1; V: TRBV21-1; D: .; DNA: TGTGCCAGCAGCAAACGAATTCCAGGGATTGGGACTGAAGCTTTCTTT; CDR3: CASSKRIPGIGTEAFF